A selection of T cell receptor beta chains follows, all from one sample in a study of T-cell reconstitution after alpha-beta-depleted transplantation in children. TCRdb re-called the PCR reads with MiXCR, one entry per CDR3 protein. Among around 700,000 distinct CDR3 sequences listed, under 15% were seen once. Source: PBMCs, taken before TCRalphabeta/CD19-depleted stem cell transplant. All receptors come from a girl aged 2-10 years with congenital amegakaryocytic thrombocytopenia, due to receive a stem cell transplant. Both conserved end residues are part of each CDR3. A D gene is named only where the DNA matches it firmly. Only part of the rows carry a size: once, few, many, or a class if the clone is expanded.

j_gene,v_gene,d_gene,abundance,CDR3nt,CDR3aa
TRBJ1-5,TRBV18,NA,NA,TGTGCCAGCTCACTCCAGAGGGCAGATAGCAATCAGCCCCAGCATTTT,CASSLQRADSNQPQHF
TRBJ2-1,TRBV4-1,TRBD1,many,TGCGCCAGCAGCCAACACTCCGGGACAGGTTACAATGAGCAGTTCTTC,CASSQHSGTGYNEQFF
TRBJ2-7,TRBV2,TRBD1,NA,TGTGCCAGCACCGACAGGGAATTTTCCTACGAGCAGTACTTC,CASTDREFSYEQYF
TRBJ2-5,TRBV6-6,NA,many,TGTGCCAGCAGTTACCGTCCTGAAGAGACCCAGTACTTC,CASSYRPEETQYF
TRBJ1-5,TRBV29-1,NA,many,TGCAGCGTTGGCAGGGATGGCAATCAGCCCCAGCATTTT,CSVGRDGNQPQHF
TRBJ2-7,TRBV14,NA,NA,TGTGCCAGCAGCCAAACAGGTCGGAATGAGCAGTACTTC,CASSQTGRNEQYF
TRBJ2-1,TRBV5-1,NA,few,TGCGCCAGCAGCTTGGAGGCGCGGGGAATATACAATGAGCAGTTCTTC,CASSLEARGIYNEQFF
TRBJ1-6,TRBV7-8,NA,NA,TGTGCCAGCAGCTTACCCTCCTATAATTCACCCCTCCACTTT,CASSLPSYNSPLHF
TRBJ1-2,TRBV7-9,TRBD1,NA,TGTGCCAGCAGCCCCCGACAGGGAAGGGGTGGCTACACCTTC,CASSPRQGRGGYTF
TRBJ2-1,TRBV6-1,NA,few,TGTGCCAGCAGTGAAACCCGGGCAGACAATGAGCAGTTCTTC,CASSETRADNEQFF
TRBJ2-1,TRBV20-1,TRBD2,few,TGCAGTGCTAGGGGGGAGGAGGGAGGGGTTTGGAATGAGCAGTTCTTC,CSARGEEGGVWNEQFF
TRBJ2-5,TRBV11-2,TRBD2,NA,TGTGCCAGCAGCTTACGCGGGAGGATAGAGACCCAGTACTTC,CASSLRGRIETQYF
TRBJ2-5,TRBV5-1,NA,many,TGCGCCAGCAGCCCAACTGACGCAGAGACCCAGTACTTC,CASSPTDAETQYF
TRBJ2-7,TRBV5-1,NA,few,TGCGCCAGCAGCTTGGTCGGCCGGGGGCCCTACGAGCAGTACTTC,CASSLVGRGPYEQYF
TRBJ1-1,TRBV6-1,TRBD1,many,TGTGCCAGCAATAGTCGGACAGGGAACACTGAAGCTTTCTTT,CASNSRTGNTEAFF